What follows are 24 T cell receptor beta chains derived from one specimen sequenced in a study of identical twins (dated by TCRdb to about 2016). The library was built by means of 5' RACE. The data were produced on an Illumina HiSeq 2000. The public sequencing data were trimmed at Q25 with fastp and processed into clonotypes with MiXCR by TCRdb, which kept only in-frame beta chains. CDR3 protein duplicates are merged, each entry listing the most common genes and DNA. Recorded for this sample are roughly 770,000 distinct CDR3 sequences; roughly 18% of them occurred a single time. Around 14% of the sample is in the top ten clones. These data were likewise used in another study, on T cells expressing NK-cell markers.

The material sequenced was PBMCs. The source of these receptors is a woman aged 18-29 years in good health.

This clonotype was detected a few times. The chain couples TRBV29-1 to TRBJ2-1; D unresolved. The CDR3 runs 13 residues. Germline CDR1 and CDR2: SQVTM and ANQGSEA. Trimming took 7 bases from V and 6 from J, leaving 16 bases between them. The CDR3 loop reads CSGSRLGPNEQFF. The CDR3 bases are TGCAGCGGGTCCCGTCTAGGCCCCAATGAGCAGTTCTTC.

This clonotype was recorded a few times. The gene calls are TRBV29-1 and TRBJ1-6; tentative D call: TRBD1 (5 bases). From germline, CDR1 is SQVTM and CDR2 ANQGSEA. V was trimmed by 8 bases and J by 5 bases, leaving 16 bases between them. The CDR3 sequence is 14 residues long. The chain's CDR3 is CSSQDRDHNSPLHF. DNA of the CDR3: TGCAGCTCTCAAGACAGAGATCATAATTCACCCCTCCACTTT. Full variable domain (rest looked up from reference TRBV29-1 and TRBJ1-6): SAVISQKPSRDICQRGTSLTIQCQVDSQVTMMFWYRQQPGQSLTLIATANQGSEATYESGFVIDKFPISRPNLTFSTLTVSNMSPEDSSIYLCSSQDRDHNSPLHFGNGTRLTVT.

This clonotype was picked up one time. This chain uses TRBV19 with TRBJ2-5, with 13 bases identical to TRBD2. The length of the CDR3 is 17 residues. V trimming: 6 bases; J trimming: 5 bases; junction bases outside the gene matches: 12. The germline CDR1 and CDR2 sequences are LNHDA and SQIVND (reference sequence). The chain's CDR3 is CASRPGLAGSFRETQYF. The DNA of the CDR3 is TGTGCCAGTAGGCCGGGACTAGCGGGATCTTTCCGGGAGACCCAGTACTTC.

This chain joins TRBV11-3 and TRBJ2-1; TRBD1 matches 10 bases. CDR1 is SGHNT and CDR2 is YENEEA in the germline V gene. J lost 7 bases, V lost 3 bases, and 6 bases had no gene match. The CDR3 covers 15 residues. The CDR3 sequence: CASSLMGQGWNEQFF. The DNA of the CDR3 is TGTGCCAGCAGCTTGATGGGACAGGGGTGGAATGAGCAGTTCTTC.

The chain has TRBV5-1 and TRBJ2-5; a weak D match, TRBD2 (6 bases). Between the trimmed V and J ends, which lost 2 bases and 2 bases, there was a span of 13 bases. Germline V gene lookup returns CDR1 SGHRS and CDR2 YFSETQ. CDR3 size: 15 residues. This CDR3 reads CASSFAGTEQETQYF. The CDR3 DNA is TGCGCCAGCAGCTTTGCGGGGACGGAGCAAGAGACCCAGTACTTC.

This clonotype has a handful of counts. The chain carries TRBV3-1 and TRBJ1-2, with D tentatively TRBD1 (5 bases). Germline V gives CDR1 LGHDT, CDR2 YNNKEL (reference sequence). This CDR3 has 14 residues. Trimming left V 2 bases short and J 3 bases short, with 10 bases between. CDR3 coding DNA: TGTGCCAGCAGCCAACGGGGGACGGACTATGGCTACACCTTC. Encoded protein: CASSQRGTDYGYTF.

The V call is TRBV10-2, the J call TRBJ2-5; TRBD1 might be the D (5 bases). Germline V gene lookup returns CDR1 WSHSY and CDR2 SAAADI. The CDR3 length is 12 residues. V lost 5 bases and J lost 9, with 13 bases in between. CDR3 sequence: CASSPPLGAQYF. The CDR3 coding sequence is TGCGCCAGCAGTCCCCCTCTAGGGGCCCAGTACTTC.

Only a few counts were recorded for this clonotype. This chain links TRBV11-2 with TRBJ2-1; D is ambiguous. Trimming shortened V by 10 bases and J by 8 bases, and 21 bases separated the two germline ends. Germline CDR1 reads SGHAT; CDR2 reads FQNNGV. This CDR3 is built from 14 residues. Here the CDR3 DNA reads TGTGCCACCCACGAGGTCGAGTCCGTGGATGAGCAGTTCTTC. Its protein product is CATHEVESVDEQFF.

V usage is TRBV6-1 and J usage is TRBJ2-5; D unresolved. Germline V lookup: CDR1 MNHNS, CDR2 SASEGT. This CDR3 has 13 amino acids. V lost 6 bases to trimming and J lost 2 bases, with 10 bases between them. CDR3 in DNA: TGTGCCAGCAGCGCCGTTTTTCAAGAGACCCAGTACTTC. Translation: CASSAVFQETQYF.

The V call is TRBV12-3 or TRBV12-4, the J call TRBJ2-1; weak D call: TRBD2 (5 bases). Trimming removed 4 bases at V and 9 bases at J, with 10 bases between. The CDR3 consists of 12 residues. CDR3 sequence reads: CASSWTLGEQFF. The CDR3 DNA sequence: TGTGCCAGCAGTTGGACTCTTGGTGAGCAGTTCTTC.

The V call is TRBV9, the J call TRBJ2-5, with 8 bases matching TRBD1. The CDR3 runs 16 residues. Germline V gene sequence: CDR1 SGDLS, CDR2 YYNGEE. V trimming: 3 bases; J trimming: 2 bases; junction bases outside the gene matches: 9. The CDR3 DNA reads TGTGCCAGCAGCGCGAGACAGGGGAAAGGGCAAGAGACCCAGTACTTC. The encoded protein is CASSARQGKGQETQYF.

This clonotype was counted a few times. The chain employs TRBV12-3 or TRBV12-4 and TRBJ1-1; D may be TRBD1 (6 bases). The CDR3 has 13 amino acids. With 7 bases removed from V and 5 bases from J, the gap between germline ends came to 14 bases. CDR3 amino acids: CASTQPQGTEAFF. In DNA form, the CDR3 reads TGTGCCAGCACTCAACCCCAGGGGACTGAAGCTTTCTTT.

V is TRBV3-1 and J is TRBJ2-1; maybe TRBD2 (7 bases). Trimming took off 6 bases at V and 7 bases at J, with 13 bases between the two ends. The germline gives CDR1 LGHDT, CDR2 YNNKEL (reference sequence). CDR3 length: 13 amino acids. The CDR3 DNA sequence: TGTGCCAGCAGTGGGGGGGCCTGGAATGAGCAGTTCTTC. The encoded protein is CASSGGAWNEQFF.

CDR3 region: CASSEPGYTEAFF. The CDR3 DNA reads TGTGCCAGCAGTGAGCCGGGTTACACTGAAGCTTTCTTT. This sequence joins TRBV25-1 and TRBJ1-1, with D uncertain. The CDR3 runs to 13 residues. V lost 3 bases to trimming and J lost 3 bases, with 8 bases between them. Germline assignment: CDR1 MGHDK and CDR2 SYGVNS.

V and J are TRBV6-4 and TRBJ2-1; a possible D gene is TRBD2 (5 bases). Trimming cost V 5 bases and J 10 bases, with 15 bases left between them. The CDR3 loop spans 13 amino acids. Germline CDR1 and CDR2: MRHNA and SNTAGT. CDR3 sequence: CASSRFREYEQFF. CDR3 coding DNA: TGTGCCAGCAGTCGTTTTAGGGAGTACGAGCAGTTCTTC.

This clonotype has ten or more counts. V usage is TRBV15 and J usage is TRBJ2-4, with unresolved D. Germline CDR1 reads LNHNV; CDR2 reads YYDKDF (reference sequence). Trimming pared 5 bases from V and 0 bases from J, leaving 17 bases between. The CDR3 has 17 residues. The CDR3 spells CATSPRRLLLAKNIQYF. CDR3 DNA sequence: TGTGCCACCAGCCCCCGGCGGTTATTACTAGCCAAAAACATTCAGTACTTC.

The chain links TRBV5-1 to TRBJ1-1; 7 bases are a match to TRBD1. With V trimmed by 4 bases and J by 2 bases, 14 bases remained unmatched. The CDR3 sequence is 17 residues long. The germline CDR1 and CDR2 sequences are SGHRS and YFSETQ. The CDR3 DNA is TGCGCCAGCAGCGAAAATCCCGGGACAGTCAGTAACACTGAAGCTTTCTTT. Translation: CASSENPGTVSNTEAFF.

The chain recombines TRBV15 with TRBJ2-1, with 12 bases identical to TRBD2. The CDR3 contains 16 residues. The V and J ends lost 4 bases and 8 bases, in that order; junction bases with no gene match: 9. Germline V gene data show CDR1 as LNHNV and CDR2 as YYDKDF (reference sequence). The CDR3 DNA reads TGTGCCACCAGCAACCACCTAGCGGGGGGGTGGGATGAGCAGTTCTTC. Translating gives CATSNHLAGGWDEQFF. The full variable domain, completed using reference TRBV15 and TRBJ2-1, is DAMVIQNPRYQVTQFGKPVTLSCSQTLNHNVMYWYQQKSSQAPKLLFHYYDKDFNNEADTPDNFQSRRPNTSFCFLDIRSPGLGDTAMYLCATSNHLAGGWDEQFFGPGTRLTVL.

The V call is TRBV6-1, the J call TRBJ1-2; 8 bases are shared with TRBD1. V was pared by 2 bases and J by 8 bases, with 4 bases of the junction left unmatched. This CDR3 is built from 13 residues. Germline V gives CDR1 MNHNS, CDR2 SASEGT. In DNA form, the CDR3 reads TGTGCCAGCAGTGAACAGGGGGCGAAGGGCTACACCTTC. This encodes CASSEQGAKGYTF.

The chain combines TRBV7-6 with TRBJ2-2; possibly TRBD1 for D (6 bases). V gave up 5 bases and J gave up 10 bases, with 23 bases separating them. This CDR3 is 16 amino acids long. CDR1 and CDR2 (germline): SGHVS, FNYEAQ. The CDR3 nucleotides read TGTGCCAGCAGCATAGGGGGTTTCGACCCAACAGAGGAGCTGTTTTTT. Translating it yields CASSIGGFDPTEELFF.

The chain employs TRBV5-4 and TRBJ2-1; TRBD2 matches at 8 bases. From germline, CDR1 is SGHNT and CDR2 YYREEE (reference sequence). J gave up 9 bases and V 0 bases, and 5 bases lay outside the gene matches. This CDR3 is 14 amino acids long. Written as DNA, the CDR3 is TGTGCCAGCAGCTTGGCGGGACTAGAGGCTGAGCAGTTCTTC. As protein: CASSLAGLEAEQFF.

This chain joins TRBV3-1 and TRBJ2-1, with D possibly TRBD1 on 5 matching bases. CDR1 LGHDT and CDR2 YNNKEL come from the germline V gene (reference sequence). The germline V and J ends were trimmed by 3 bases and 3 bases, with 6 bases remaining between them. This CDR3 comprises 13 residues. Written as DNA, the CDR3 is TGTGCCAGCAGCCATCAGGGCTACAATGAGCAGTTCTTC. The encoded protein is CASSHQGYNEQFF.

For the CDR3, the DNA is TGTGCCATCAGTGAGTCGTTCGGGTATGAAGCTTTCTTT. Translated, it gives CAISESFGYEAFF. The chain employs TRBV10-3 and TRBJ1-1; D remains unclear. The CDR3 covers 13 residues. CDR1 and CDR2 (germline): ENHRY, SYGVKD. Between the trimmed V and J ends, which lost 0 bases and 7 bases, there was a span of 9 bases.

The V and J genes are TRBV3-1 and TRBJ2-7, with D perhaps matching TRBD1 (6 bases). V lost 5 bases to trimming and J lost 4 bases, with 21 bases between them. The V gene's germline CDR1 is LGHDT and CDR2 YNNKEL (reference sequence). The CDR3 has 16 amino acids. CDR3 DNA sequence: TGTGCCAGCAGCTCAGGAGGACTTGGACAGAGGTACGAGCAGTACTTC. It specifies CASSSGGLGQRYEQYF.